This is a list of T cell receptor beta chains from one sample in a study of shared clonotypes between healthy human individuals. Produced via immunoSEQ multiplex PCR; TCRdb's table is partial and in-frame only. Of about a million clones in the sample, under 80% were seen once. The source material was memory CD4+ T cells sorted from blood. The receptors come from a man between 18 and 29 years old in good health. The CDR3 runs from the conserved cysteine through the conserved F or W. The order of the fields is J gene, D gene, V gene, clone size, CDR3 DNA, CDR3 protein. D genes are given only for firm matches. Expanded clones get a size class; other rows say once, few or many, or leave the size out.

>TRBJ1-1|-|TRBV5-4|-
TGTGCCAGCAGCCCAAGACAGGCGAAGAACACTGAAGCTTTCTTT
CASSPRQAKNTEAFF
>TRBJ1-5|-|TRBV19|-
TGTGCCAGTAGTACCCCCGGGGGAGAGGGCAATCAGCCCCAGCATTTT
CASSTPGGEGNQPQHF
>TRBJ1-4|-|TRBV5-1|-
TGCGCCAGCAGCTGGGGAGGGAAAGCTAATGAAAAACTGTTTTTT
CASSWGGKANEKLFF
>TRBJ1-1|-|TRBV15|once
TGTGCCACCAGCAGAGATGTGGGCAGGGGAGGAACTGAAGCTTTCTTT
CATSRDVGRGGTEAFF
>TRBJ1-1|-|TRBV5-6|-
TGTGCCAGCAGCCCGGGGTGGGGATCGAACACTGAAGCTTTCTTT
CASSPGWGSNTEAFF
>TRBJ1-4|-|TRBV7-9|few
TGTGCCAGCAGCGCCGGACAGAGCGGAAATGAAAAACTGTTTTTT
CASSAGQSGNEKLFF
>TRBJ2-7|-|TRBV5-1|-
TGCGCCAGCAGCCATAGGACTTCAAGGGATCACGAGCAGTACTTC
CASSHRTSRDHEQYF
>TRBJ1-6|-|TRBV19|few
TGTGCCAGTAACCATCACTCCTATAATTCACCCCTCCACTTT
CASNHHSYNSPLHF
>TRBJ1-6|-|TRBV9|-
TGTGCCAGCAGCGTAGGCTTCAGCGGGGAGACTTCACCCCTCCACTTT
CASSVGFSGETSPLHF
>TRBJ1-6|-|TRBV5-6|-
TGTGCCAGCAGCTTGCTGGAATCTTATTCACCCCTCCACTTT
CASSLLESYSPLHF
>TRBJ2-7|-|TRBV18|many
TGTGCCAGCTCACCGGGGCAGCACTACGAGCAGTACTTC
CASSPGQHYEQYF
>TRBJ1-6|TRBD1|TRBV7-3|-
TGTGCCAGCAGCCCGGGGGACAGGGATAATTCACCCCTCCACTTT
CASSPGDRDNSPLHF
>TRBJ2-4|-|TRBV6-4|few
TGTGCCAGCAGTGACTCGAAGACTGAACTAGCCAAAAACATTCAGTACTTC
CASSDSKTELAKNIQYF
>TRBJ1-1|-|TRBV19|-
TGTGCCAGTAGAGGAGTCCTCAGGGCCCCGAACACTGAAGCTTTCTTT
CASRGVLRAPNTEAFF
>TRBJ1-4|-|TRBV11-2|-
TGTGCCAGCAGCCTGGGAGGGTTAAGGGATGAAAAACTGTTTTTT
CASSLGGLRDEKLFF
>TRBJ2-1|TRBD1|TRBV6-6|once
TGTGCCAGCAGCCGGGGACAGGGAAGGGGAAGCAATGAGCAGTTCTTC
CASSRGQGRGSNEQFF
>TRBJ1-5|-|TRBV5-5|-
TGTGCCAGCAGCTTTGAGGACAGCAATCAGCCCCAGCATTTT
CASSFEDSNQPQHF
>TRBJ2-7|TRBD1|TRBV25-1|-
TGTGCCAGCAGTGAACCCGGGACAGGGGCCTACGAGCAGTACTTC
CASSEPGTGAYEQYF
>TRBJ1-4|-|TRBV7-9|-
TGTGCCAGCAGCTTAAAGTCATCGACTCATGAAAAACTGTTTTTT
CASSLKSSTHEKLFF
>TRBJ2-2|TRBD2|TRBV4-3|-
TGCGCCAGCAGCCAAGGGATAGCGGGAGTCTCCGGGGAGCTGTTTTTT
CASSQGIAGVSGELFF
>TRBJ2-2|-|TRBV2|few
TGTGCCAGCAGCGTGGGGCCCGGGGAGCTGTTTTTT
CASSVGPGELFF
>TRBJ1-1|-|TRBV28|-
TGTGCCAGCAGCCGGACAGTGACTCAGGCTTTCTTT
CASSRTVTQAFF
>TRBJ2-5|-|TRBV5-5|-
TGTGCCAGCAGTTTACAGGGGGGGTCCCAAGAGACCCAGTACTTC
CASSLQGGSQETQYF
>TRBJ2-6|-|TRBV6-5|-
TGTGCCAGCAGTTTAGGGAGCTCTGGGGCCAACGTCCTGACTTTC
CASSLGSSGANVLTF
>TRBJ2-3|-|TRBV12-2|-
TGTGCAAGTTCGATGGGCCCCACAGATACGCAGTATTTT
CASSMGPTDTQYF
>TRBJ1-5|-|TRBV11-2|-
TGTGCCAGCAGCAAAAGAGGGAATCAGCCCCAGCATTTT
CASSKRGNQPQHF
>TRBJ2-3|TRBD1|TRBV9|-
TGTGCCAGCAGCGCCGAAGGGACAGTAGATACGCAGTATTTT
CASSAEGTVDTQYF
>TRBJ2-3|-|TRBV6-1|-
TGTGCCAGCAGTGAACCCTACTATACCCATACGCAGTATTTT
CASSEPYYTHTQYF
>TRBJ1-6|-|TRBV7-9|few
TGTGCCAGCAGCCTGGGCCCCTCACCCCTCCACTTT
CASSLGPSPLHF
>TRBJ2-5|-|TRBV10-3|-
TGTGCCATCAGTAATAGCGTAGGCCAAGAGACCCAGTACTTC
CAISNSVGQETQYF
>TRBJ2-3|TRBD2|TRBV7-2|-
TGTGCCAGCAGCTTCACTAGCGGAGATACGCAGTATTTT
CASSFTSGDTQYF
>TRBJ2-5|-|TRBV11-1|-
TGTGCCAGCAGCTCCAGCGTCCCTGCGGGGACCCAGTACTTC
CASSSSVPAGTQYF
>TRBJ2-5|-|TRBV7-2|-
TGTGCCAGCAGCTTAGCGCTTCCTGGGGAGACCCAGTACTTC
CASSLALPGETQYF
>TRBJ1-2|-|TRBV6-1|-
TGTGCCAGCAGTTGGTCGGACTATGGCTACACCTTC
CASSWSDYGYTF
>TRBJ1-1|-|TRBV14|many
TGTGCCAGCAGTCTAGTGTCGAAGAACACTGAAGCTTTCTTT
CASSLVSKNTEAFF
>TRBJ1-3|-|TRBV6-5|-
TGTGCCAGCAGTTACAATCCCAATACCTCTGGAAACACCATATATTTT
CASSYNPNTSGNTIYF
>TRBJ2-7|TRBD1|TRBV5-4|-
TGTGCCAGCAGCGGAGCAGGGACAGGGGGTTACGAGCAGTACTTC
CASSGAGTGGYEQYF
>TRBJ2-7|-|TRBV7-2|-
TGTGCCAGCAGCTTAGCGGCCCCCTACGAGCAGTACTTC
CASSLAAPYEQYF
>TRBJ2-7|TRBD1|TRBV30|-
TGTGCCTGGAGTGTACGTGTGGGGACAGGGTCTATCGAGCAGTACTTC
CAWSVRVGTGSIEQYF
>TRBJ1-3|TRBD1|TRBV28|-
TGTGCCAGCTCCCGGACAGGAAACTCTGGAAACACCATATATTTT
CASSRTGNSGNTIYF
>TRBJ1-1|-|TRBV6-5|-
TGTGCCAGCAGTTACTCCGGACAGTCCAACACTGAAGCTTTCTTT
CASSYSGQSNTEAFF
>TRBJ2-7|-|TRBV5-4|-
TGTGCCAGCAGCCCGAACGCAGGGGTAGCGTACGAGCAGTACTTC
CASSPNAGVAYEQYF
>TRBJ2-7|TRBD1|TRBV2|-
TGTGCCAGCAGAGGACAGGGAAGAGTCGGCGAGCAGTACTTC
CASRGQGRVGEQYF
>TRBJ2-6|-|TRBV6-5|-
TGTGCCAGCAGTTACTCGATCTCTGGGGCCAACGTCCTGACTTTC
CASSYSISGANVLTF